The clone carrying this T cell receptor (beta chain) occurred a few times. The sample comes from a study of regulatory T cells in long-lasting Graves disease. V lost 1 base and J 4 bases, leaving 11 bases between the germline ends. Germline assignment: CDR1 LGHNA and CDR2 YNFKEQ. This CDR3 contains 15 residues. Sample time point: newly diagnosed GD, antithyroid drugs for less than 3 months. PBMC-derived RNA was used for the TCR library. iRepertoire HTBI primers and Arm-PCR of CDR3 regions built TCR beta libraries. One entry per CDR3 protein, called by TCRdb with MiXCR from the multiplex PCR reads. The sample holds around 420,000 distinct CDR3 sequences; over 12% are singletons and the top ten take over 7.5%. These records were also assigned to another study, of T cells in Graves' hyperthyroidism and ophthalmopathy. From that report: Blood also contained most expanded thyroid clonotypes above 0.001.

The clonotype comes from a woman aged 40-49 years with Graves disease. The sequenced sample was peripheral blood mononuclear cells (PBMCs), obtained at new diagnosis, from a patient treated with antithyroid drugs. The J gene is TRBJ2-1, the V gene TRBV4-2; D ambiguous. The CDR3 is CASSQARTRYNEQFF. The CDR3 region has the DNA TGTGCCAGCAGCCAAGCCCGGACCAGATACAATGAGCAGTTCTTC.